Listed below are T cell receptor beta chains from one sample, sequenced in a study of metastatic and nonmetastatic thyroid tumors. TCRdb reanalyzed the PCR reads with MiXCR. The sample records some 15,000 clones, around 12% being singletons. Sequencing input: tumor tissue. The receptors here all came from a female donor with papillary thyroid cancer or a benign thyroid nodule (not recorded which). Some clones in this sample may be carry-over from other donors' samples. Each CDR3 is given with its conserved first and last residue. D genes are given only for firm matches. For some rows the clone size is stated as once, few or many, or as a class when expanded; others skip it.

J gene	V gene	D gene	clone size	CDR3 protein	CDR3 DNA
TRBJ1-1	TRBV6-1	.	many	CASSSIGNTEAFF	TGTGCCAGCAGTTCAATAGGGAACACTGAAGCTTTCTTT
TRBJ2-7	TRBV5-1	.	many	CASSLAGVGEQYF	TGCGCCAGCAGCTTGGCAGGGGTGGGGGAGCAGTACTTC
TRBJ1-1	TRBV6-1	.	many	CASTLGGMNTEAFF	TGTGCCAGCACTTTGGGCGGGATGAACACTGAAGCTTTTTTT
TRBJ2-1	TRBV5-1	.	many	CASSLEQTTRSNEQFF	TGCGCCAGCAGCTTGGAACAGACTACGAGGAGCAATGAGCAGTTCTTC
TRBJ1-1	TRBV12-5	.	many	CASAVTPSTEAFF	TGTGCTAGTGCCGTAACCCCCTCCACTGAAGCTTTCTTT
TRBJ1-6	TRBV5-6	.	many	CASSLYGTDLSPLHF	TGTGCCAGCAGCTTGTACGGGACCGACCTTTCACCCCTCCACTTT
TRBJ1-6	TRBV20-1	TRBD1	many	CSAQIWDSNNSPLHF	TGCAGTGCTCAGATCTGGGACAGTAATAATTCACCCCTCCACTTT
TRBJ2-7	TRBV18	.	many	CASSPGSSYEQYF	TGTGCCAGCTCACCCGGGTCGTCCTACGAGCAGTACTTC
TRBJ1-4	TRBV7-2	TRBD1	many	CASSADRGNEKLFF	TGTGCCAGCAGCGCGGACAGGGGAAATGAAAAACTGTTTTTT
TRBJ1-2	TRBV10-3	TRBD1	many	CAIRGDSLYANYGYTF	TGTGCCATCAGGGGGGACAGTCTCTACGCTAACTATGGCTACACCTTC
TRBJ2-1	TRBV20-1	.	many	CSAPDGTLPYNEQFF	TGCAGTGCCCCTGACGGGACTCTTCCTTACAATGAGCAGTTCTTC
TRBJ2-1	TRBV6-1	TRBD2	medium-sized	CASRPLAPGGYNEQFF	TGTGCCAGCAGACCCCTCGCCCCGGGAGGCTACAATGAGCAGTTCTTC
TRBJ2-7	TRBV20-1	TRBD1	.	CSARHRDRVLYEQYF	TGCAGTGCTAGACACCGGGACAGGGTATTGTACGAGCAGTACTTC
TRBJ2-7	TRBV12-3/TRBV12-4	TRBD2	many	CASSSSGVSYEQYF	TGTGCCAGCAGTTCTAGCGGGGTCTCCTACGAGCAGTACTTC
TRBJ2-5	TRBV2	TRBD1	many	CASSGTGGAETQYF	TGTGCCAGCAGTGGGACAGGGGGCGCGGAGACCCAGTACTTC
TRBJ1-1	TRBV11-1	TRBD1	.	CASSFGTGGGTEAFF	TGTGCCAGCAGCTTCGGGACAGGGGGCGGCACTGAAGCTTTCTTT
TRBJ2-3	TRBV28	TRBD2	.	CASSPLAGDTDTQYF	TGTGCCAGCAGTCCTCTAGCGGGAGACACAGATACGCAGTATTTT
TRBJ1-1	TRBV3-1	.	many	CASSRPGDPEAFF	TGTGCCAGCAGCCGACCAGGGGATCCTGAAGCTTTCTTT
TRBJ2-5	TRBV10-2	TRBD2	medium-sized	CASMDGGALETQYF	TGCGCCAGCATGGACGGGGGGGCCTTAGAGACCCAGTACTTC
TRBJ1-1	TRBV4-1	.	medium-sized	CASRGTGHTEAFF	TGCGCCAGCAGGGGGACGGGGCACACTGAAGCTTTCTTT
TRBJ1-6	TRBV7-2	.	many	CASSLDGGSPLHF	TGTGCCAGCAGCTTAGATGGTGGTTCACCCCTCCACTTT
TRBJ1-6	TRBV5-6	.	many	CASSLEVSPLHF	TGTGCCAGCAGCTTGGAAGTATCACCCCTCCACTTT
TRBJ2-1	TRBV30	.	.	CVWSVQGNKQFF	TGTGTCTGGAGTGTACAGGGAAATAAGCAGTTCTTC
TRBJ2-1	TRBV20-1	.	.	CSAAGRKTGQTYNEQFF	TGCAGTGCCGCGGGACGGAAGACAGGACAGACCTACAATGAGCAGTTCTTC
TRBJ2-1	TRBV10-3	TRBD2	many	CAISELAGDLEQFF	TGTGCCATCAGTGAGTTAGCGGGGGACTTGGAGCAGTTCTTC
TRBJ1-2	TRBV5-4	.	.	CASTGPGDYGYTF	TGTGCCAGCACCGGGCCAGGGGACTATGGCTACACCTTC
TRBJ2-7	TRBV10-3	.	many	CAISDPVRLGNSYEQYF	TGTGCCATCAGTGATCCGGTAAGGCTGGGGAACTCCTACGAGCAGTACTTC
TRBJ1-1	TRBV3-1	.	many	CASSQLGEAFF	TGTGCCAGCAGCCAGTTGGGAGAAGCTTTCTTT
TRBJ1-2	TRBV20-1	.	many	CSADPLNYGYTF	TGCAGTGCCGATCCCCTGAACTATGGCTACACCTTC
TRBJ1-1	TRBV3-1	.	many	CASSFPGGNTEAFF	TGTGCCAGCAGCTTCCCAGGAGGTAACACTGAAGCTTTCTTT
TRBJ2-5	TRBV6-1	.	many	CASSRALRAQYF	TGTGCCAGCAGCAGGGCGTTGAGGGCCCAGTACTTC
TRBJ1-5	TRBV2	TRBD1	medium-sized	CASSEGQGDQPQHF	TGTGCCAGCAGTGAAGGACAGGGCGATCAGCCCCAGCATTTT
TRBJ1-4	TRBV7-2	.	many	CASSNAIPGQEGKLFF	TGTGCCAGCAGCAACGCCATTCCGGGACAAGAAGGAAAACTGTTTTTT
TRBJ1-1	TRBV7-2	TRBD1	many	CASSRTGNTEAFF	TGTGCCAGCAGCCGGACAGGAAACACTGAAGCTTTCTTT
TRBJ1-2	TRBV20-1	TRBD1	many	CSVWSGTGSKMGGYTF	TGCAGTGTGTGGTCCGGGACAGGGAGCAAGATGGGAGGCTACACCTTC
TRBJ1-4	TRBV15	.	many	CATSRDWSVNEKLFF	TGTGCCACCAGCAGAGATTGGTCAGTCAATGAAAAACTGTTTTTT
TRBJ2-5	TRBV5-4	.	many	CASSLGGRRETQYF	TGTGCCAGCAGCTTGGGGGGGCGGAGAGAGACCCAGTACTTC